One sample yielded the 17 T cell receptor beta chains listed below, sequenced in a study of graft-versus-host responses after intestinal transplantation. The protocol was immunoSEQ multiplex PCR, while the TCRdb copy is restricted to in-frame clones and leaves out a portion. The data show tens of thousands of clones, roughly 89% seen once. For these TCRs, the target antigens are not known. The source was unstimulated CD4+ T cells sorted from spleen or lymph node cells, collected before intestinal transplant. The receptors shown here come from a human donor who received an intestinal transplant.

This clone occurred a few times. The rearrangement links TRBV6-5 to TRBJ1-1; 8 bases are a match to TRBD1. CDR1 and CDR2 from the germline V gene are MNHEY and SVGAGI. This CDR3 is built from 15 residues. V lost 4 bases and J lost 1; bases outside the gene matches: 5. CDR3 loop: CASSFGTGENTEAFF. The DNA of the CDR3 is TGTGCCAGCAGTTTTGGGACAGGAGAGAACACTGAAGCTTTCTTT.

The rearrangement uses TRBV5-4 and TRBJ2-6; D possibly corresponds to TRBD1 (5 bases). In germline, CDR1 is SGHNT, CDR2 YYREEE (reference sequence). The germline V and J ends were trimmed by 5 bases and 0 bases, with 9 bases remaining between them. CDR3 size: 15 residues. CDR3 amino acids: CASRQGLSGANVLTF. The CDR3 coding sequence is TGTGCCAGCAGGCAGGGCCTCTCTGGGGCCAACGTCCTGACTTTC.

The rearrangement joins TRBV14 to TRBJ1-1; 8 bases map to TRBD1. With 4 bases clipped from V and 5 bases from J, the junction kept 21 bases outside the gene matches. The CDR3 sequence is 19 residues long. CDR1 is SGHDN, CDR2 FVKESK, per germline. The CDR3 loop is CASSLGGPLTGAFWTEAFF. As DNA, the CDR3 is TGTGCCAGCAGCCTCGGGGGCCCCTTGACAGGGGCGTTTTGGACTGAAGCTTTCTTT.

The CDR3 coding sequence is TGTGCCAGTAGTATTTGGGCCACTCCTGTCCACGAGCAGTACTTC. It specifies CASSIWATPVHEQYF. The gene calls are TRBV19 and TRBJ2-7; D remains unclear. Per the germline V gene, CDR1 is LNHDA and CDR2 is SQIVND (reference sequence). This CDR3 has 15 amino acids. V lost 3 bases and J lost 5, with 17 bases in between.

This clone was seen a handful of times. The chain has TRBV7-2 and TRBJ2-7, with TRBD1 matching 8 bases. The CDR3 has 14 residues. V was clipped by 4 bases and J by 3 bases; unmatched bases: 5. CDR1 and CDR2 from the germline V gene are SGHTA and FQGNSA. DNA for the CDR3: TGTGCCAGCAGCTACAGGACAGGGAGCTACGAGCAGTACTTC. Translating it yields CASSYRTGSYEQYF. Based on the CDR3 plus reference TRBV7-2 and TRBJ2-7, the full variable domain is GAGVSQSPSNKVTEKGKDVELRCDPISGHTALYWYRQSLGQGLEFLIYFQGNSAPDKSGLPSDRFSAERTGGSVSTLTIQRTQQEDSAVYLCASSYRTGSYEQYFGPGTRLTVT.

This chain uses TRBV6-5 with TRBJ2-1; TRBD2 agrees at 14 bases. The CDR3 has 16 amino acids. Trimming at V came to 2 bases and at J to 8 bases, leaving 5 bases not matched to a gene. CDR1 MNHEY and CDR2 SVGAGI come from the germline V gene. This CDR3 reads CASSYQGLAGVDEQFF. The CDR3 coding sequence is TGTGCCAGCAGTTACCAGGGACTAGCGGGGGTCGATGAGCAGTTCTTC.

The chain links TRBV13 to TRBJ1-1; perhaps TRBD1 as D (6 bases). The CDR3 contains 14 residues. V was clipped by 5 bases and J by 6 bases, with 16 bases between them. Germline lookup yields CDR1 PRHDT and CDR2 FYEKMQ (reference sequence). The CDR3 coding sequence is TGTGCCAGCAGCCAAGGGGGGGGGCGGTCTGAAGCTTTCTTT. Encoded protein: CASSQGGGRSEAFF.

This clone occurred once. The rearrangement uses TRBV5-4 and TRBJ2-3; TRBD2 agrees at 12 bases. Germline CDR1 SGHNT, CDR2 YYREEE (reference sequence). V gave up 4 bases and J gave up 2 bases; unmatched junction bases: 8. The CDR3 extends over 17 amino acids. The CDR3, as DNA: TGTGCCAGCAGCGGCAGACTAGCGGGGGCCTACACAGATACGCAGTATTTT. It codes for CASSGRLAGAYTDTQYF.

V and J are TRBV18 and TRBJ2-7; the D gene is possibly TRBD1 (6 bases). Between the trimmed V and J ends, which lost 6 bases and 5 bases, there was a span of 11 bases. The CDR3 covers 12 residues. Looked up from germline, CDR1 is KGHSH and CDR2 is LQKENI. The CDR3 loop reads CASSSNRDEQYF. CDR3 bases: TGTGCCAGCTCGTCGAACAGGGACGAGCAGTACTTC.

The V call is TRBV6-5, the J call TRBJ2-7; 11 bases are shared with TRBD1. CDR3 length: 16 amino acids. From germline, CDR1 is MNHEY and CDR2 SVGAGI. The junction had 5 bases not matched to a gene; V was cut back by 2 bases and J by 2 bases. CDR3 coding DNA: TGTGCCAGCAGTTACCTGGACAGGGGGCAACCCTACGAGCAGTACTTC. It is translated as CASSYLDRGQPYEQYF.

Turning to this clone: The sample has other DNA sequences that encode this CDR3 too. V and J are TRBV30 and TRBJ2-7; the match to TRBD2 covers 8 bases. There are 16 residues in the CDR3. V dropped 3 bases and J dropped 1; count of bases not matched to a gene: 11. Germline V CDR1 and CDR2: GTSNPN, SVGIG (reference sequence). The CDR3 nucleotides read TGTGCCTGGAGCTCGGGAGGGCCGAGACTATCCTACGAGCAGTACTTC. This encodes CAWSSGGPRLSYEQYF.

This rearrangement joins TRBV27 to TRBJ1-4; 12 bases are a match to TRBD1. Looked up from germline, CDR1 is MNHEY and CDR2 is SMNVEV (reference sequence). The CDR3 is made up of 16 amino acids. J lost 6 bases, V lost 3 bases, and 5 bases had no gene match. CDR3 region: CASSLRRDRGHEKLFF. The CDR3 DNA is TGTGCCAGCAGTTTGCGCCGGGACAGGGGGCATGAAAAACTGTTTTTT. Looking up the rest from reference TRBV27 and TRBJ1-4 gives the full variable domain: EAQVTQNPRYLITVTGKKLTVTCSQNMNHEYMSWYRQDPGLGLRQIYYSMNVEVTDKGDVPEGYKVSRKEKRNFPLILESPSPNQTSLYFCASSLRRDRGHEKLFFGSGTQLSVL.

J is TRBJ1-1 and V is TRBV10-2, with D perhaps matching TRBD1 (5 bases). Germline assignment: CDR1 WSHSY and CDR2 SAAADI. The V end lost 2 bases, the J end lost 0 bases, and 13 bases lay between the germline ends. This CDR3 is 16 amino acids long. The CDR3, as DNA: TGCGCCAGCAGTGAGATGGGGCTACGGGTGAACACTGAAGCTTTCTTT. Translation: CASSEMGLRVNTEAFF.

The chain couples TRBV5-1 to TRBJ1-1; D is unresolved. Germline-derived CDR1 and CDR2 are SGHRS and YFSETQ. The length of the CDR3 is 14 residues. Between the trimmed V and J ends, which lost 4 bases and 0 bases, there was a span of 10 bases. The CDR3 bases are TGCGCCAGCAGCCCCAACGACATGAACACTGAAGCTTTCTTT. Its translation: CASSPNDMNTEAFF.

The DNA of the CDR3 is TGTGCTACTCGGGAGGTCGCCACAGATACGCAGTATTTT. Translated: CATREVATDTQYF. The chain couples TRBV15 to TRBJ2-3; 7 bases agree with TRBD2. CDR1 is LNHNV and CDR2 is YYDKDF in the germline V gene (reference sequence). CDR3 length: 13 residues.

The rearrangement joins TRBV5-1 to TRBJ1-2; possibly TRBD1 for D (5 bases). The CDR3 sequence is 13 residues long. Trimming took 0 bases from V and 8 from J, leaving 11 bases between them. The germline V gene encodes CDR1 SGHRS and CDR2 YFSETQ. CDR3 residues: CASSLVAGKGYTF. The CDR3 nucleotides are TGCGCCAGCAGCTTGGTGGCAGGGAAAGGCTACACCTTC.

V and J are TRBV27 and TRBJ1-1; 8 bases match TRBD1. CDR3 length equals 14 residues. V dropped 6 bases and J dropped 0; count of bases not matched to a gene: 3. In germline, CDR1 is MNHEY, CDR2 SMNVEV (reference sequence). CDR3 sequence (DNA): TGTGCCAGCAGCCCGACAGGGGTGAACACTGAAGCTTTCTTT. Translated: CASSPTGVNTEAFF.